This TCR beta chain came from a study of radiotherapy plus CTLA-4 blockade in lung cancer. Assay: immunoSEQ multiplex PCR; the TCRdb copy retains only in-frame clones and omits some. This sample has roughly 57,000 clones, with roughly four fifths found just once. Alongside CTLA-4 blockade with ipilimumab, patients with chemo-refractory metastatic non-small-cell lung cancer received focal radiation. V was shortened by 3 bases and J by 5 bases, with 15 bases between the two germline ends. Germline assignment: CDR1 SEHNR and CDR2 FQNEAQ (reference sequence). This CDR3 comprises 15 residues. This clone was seen only a few times.

The V call is TRBV7-9, the J call TRBJ2-3; possible D gene TRBD2, 5 bases. This TCR came from a human donor with non-small cell lung cancer whose response to radiotherapy plus ipilimumab could not be evaluated. This specimen was peripheral blood, taken from a patient treated with radiotherapy plus ipilimumab. CDR3 nucleotides: TGTGCCAGCAGCTTGGAGAGGGCCGGGAAAGATACGCAGTATTTT. This encodes CASSLERAGKDTQYF. Using reference TRBV7-9 and TRBJ2-3 for the parts outside the CDR3, the full variable domain is DTGVSQNPRHKITKRGQNVTFRCDPISEHNRLYWYRQTLGQGPEFLTYFQNEAQLEKSRLLSDRFSAERPKGSFSTLEIQRTEQGDSAMYLCASSLERAGKDTQYFGPGTRLTVL.